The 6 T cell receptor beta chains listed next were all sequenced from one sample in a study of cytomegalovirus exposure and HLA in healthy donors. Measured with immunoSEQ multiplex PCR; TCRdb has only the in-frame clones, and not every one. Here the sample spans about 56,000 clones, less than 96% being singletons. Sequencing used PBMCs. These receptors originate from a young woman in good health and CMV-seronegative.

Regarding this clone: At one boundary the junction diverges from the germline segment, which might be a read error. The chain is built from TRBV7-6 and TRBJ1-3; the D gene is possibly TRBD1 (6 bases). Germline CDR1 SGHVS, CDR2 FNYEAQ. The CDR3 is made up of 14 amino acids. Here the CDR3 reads CGSSWAGEGDTIYF. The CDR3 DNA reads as TGTGGCAGCAGCTGGGCAGGCGAGGGGGACACCATATATTTT.

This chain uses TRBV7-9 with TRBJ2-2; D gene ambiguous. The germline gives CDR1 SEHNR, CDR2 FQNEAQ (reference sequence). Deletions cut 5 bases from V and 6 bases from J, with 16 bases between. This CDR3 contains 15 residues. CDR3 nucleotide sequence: TGTGCCAGCAGCCGCCCCGTTCTGGCCCCCGGGGAGCTGTTTTTT. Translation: CASSRPVLAPGELFF.

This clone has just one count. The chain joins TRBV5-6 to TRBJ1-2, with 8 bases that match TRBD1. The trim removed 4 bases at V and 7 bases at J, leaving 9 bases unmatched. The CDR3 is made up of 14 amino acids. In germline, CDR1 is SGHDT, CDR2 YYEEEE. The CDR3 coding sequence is TGTGCCAGCAGCCACGGACAGGGAAGGGGTGGCTACACCTTC. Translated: CASSHGQGRGGYTF.

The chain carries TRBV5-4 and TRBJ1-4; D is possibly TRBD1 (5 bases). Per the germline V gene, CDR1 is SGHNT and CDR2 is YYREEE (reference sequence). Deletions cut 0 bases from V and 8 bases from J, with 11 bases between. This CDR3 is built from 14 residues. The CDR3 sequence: CASSLEGLREKLFF. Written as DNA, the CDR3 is TGTGCCAGCAGCTTGGAGGGACTCCGCGAAAAACTGTTTTTT.

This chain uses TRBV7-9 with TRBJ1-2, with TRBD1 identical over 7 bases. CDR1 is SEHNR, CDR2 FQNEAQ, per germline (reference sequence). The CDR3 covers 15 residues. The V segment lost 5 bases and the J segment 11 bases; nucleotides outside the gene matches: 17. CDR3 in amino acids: CASSPRLRDSMTYTF. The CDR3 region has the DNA TGTGCCAGCAGCCCCCGTCTGAGGGACAGCATGACATACACCTTC.

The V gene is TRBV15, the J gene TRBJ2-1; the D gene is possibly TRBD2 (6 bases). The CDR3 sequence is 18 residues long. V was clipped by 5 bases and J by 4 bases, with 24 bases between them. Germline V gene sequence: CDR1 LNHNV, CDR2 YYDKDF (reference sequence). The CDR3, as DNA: TGTGCCACCAGCGGATTAGAGGCGGTGGAGGGGAATTACAATGAGCAGTTCTTC. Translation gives CATSGLEAVEGNYNEQFF. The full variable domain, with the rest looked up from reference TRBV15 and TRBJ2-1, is DAMVIQNPRYQVTQFGKPVTLSCSQTLNHNVMYWYQQKSSQAPKLLFHYYDKDFNNEADTPDNFQSRRPNTSFCFLDIRSPGLGDTAMYLCATSGLEAVEGNYNEQFFGPGTRLTVL.